These 7 T cell receptor beta chains were sequenced from one sample in a study of identical twins. One entry per CDR3 protein results from TCRdb running MiXCR on the 5' RACE reads. The table includes over 550,000 distinct CDR3 sequences, about 7% detected once. These records were also assigned to another study, of yellow fever vaccine responses in identical twins.

Sequenced: PBMCs. These receptors were obtained from a woman aged 18-35 years in good health.

The chain uses TRBV4-1 and TRBJ1-1, with TRBD1 as a possible D gene (5 bases). The CDR3 is 15 amino acids. Germline CDR1 reads MGHRA; CDR2 reads YSYEKL. V lost 3 bases, J lost 2 bases, and 13 bases lay in between. The CDR3 sequence is CASSQPTRGNTEAFF. The CDR3 region has the DNA TGCGCCAGCAGCCAGCCCACAAGGGGCAACACTGAAGCTTTCTTT.

This clonotype appeared a few times. The chain carries TRBV12-3 or TRBV12-4 and TRBJ2-5; D possibly corresponds to TRBD2 (6 bases). The CDR3 extends over 15 amino acids. The V and J ends lost 6 bases and 2 bases respectively, with 16 bases between them. The CDR3 DNA follows: TGTGCCAGCAGACAGGACGGAGGGGTGCAAGAGACCCAGTACTTC. As protein: CASRQDGGVQETQYF.

This clonotype counts as medium-sized. The chain recombines TRBV9 with TRBJ2-1; possible D gene TRBD2, 6 bases. The V end lost 2 bases, the J end lost 7 bases, and 19 bases lay between the germline ends. Germline V gene lookup returns CDR1 SGDLS and CDR2 YYNGEE. The CDR3 length is 16 residues. This chain's CDR3 is CASSVLSGGRQNEQFF. The CDR3 DNA follows: TGTGCCAGCAGCGTCCTTAGCGGAGGCCGCCAGAATGAGCAGTTCTTC.

The gene calls are TRBV9 and TRBJ2-7; no definite D call. Trimming left V 0 bases short and J 0 bases short, with 7 bases between. CDR1 and CDR2 (germline): SGDLS, YYNGEE. The CDR3 totals 14 residues. Written as DNA, the CDR3 is TGTGCCAGCAGCGTAGTCAGGAGCTCCTACGAGCAGTACTTC. Encoded protein: CASSVVRSSYEQYF.

J is TRBJ2-5 and V is TRBV5-1, with 11 bases lining up with TRBD2. V shed 5 bases and J 2 bases; nucleotides not matched to a gene: 11. Germline CDR1 SGHRS, CDR2 YFSETQ. The CDR3 is made up of 17 amino acids. Written as DNA, the CDR3 is TGCGCCAGCAGTCCTCGGGGAGGGACTAGCGGTCAAGAGACCCAGTACTTC. Protein sequence: CASSPRGGTSGQETQYF. Complete variable domain (other parts from reference TRBV5-1 and TRBJ2-5): KAGVTQTPRYLIKTRGQQVTLSCSPISGHRSVSWYQQTPGQGLQFLFEYFSETQRNKGNFPGRFSGRQFSNSRSEMNVSTLELGDSALYLCASSPRGGTSGQETQYFGPGTRLLVL.

This clonotype was detected many times. The chain recombines TRBV7-9 with TRBJ2-1, with D possibly TRBD1 on 5 matching bases. From germline, CDR1 is SEHNR and CDR2 FQNEAQ (reference sequence). V was pared by 3 bases and J by 2 bases, with 5 bases between. This CDR3 has 13 amino acids. The CDR3 is CASSFRAYNEQFF. The CDR3 DNA follows: TGTGCCAGCAGCTTCAGGGCCTACAATGAGCAGTTCTTC.

This clonotype occurred a few times. CDR3 region: CASSLRDSTGELFF. DNA for the CDR3: TGTGCCAGCAGCTTACGGGACAGCACCGGGGAGCTGTTTTTT. The chain has TRBV7-9 and TRBJ2-2, with TRBD1 matching 7 bases. This CDR3 spans 14 amino acids. Looked up from germline, CDR1 is SEHNR and CDR2 is FQNEAQ (reference sequence). V shed 2 bases and J 4 bases; nucleotides not matched to a gene: 1.